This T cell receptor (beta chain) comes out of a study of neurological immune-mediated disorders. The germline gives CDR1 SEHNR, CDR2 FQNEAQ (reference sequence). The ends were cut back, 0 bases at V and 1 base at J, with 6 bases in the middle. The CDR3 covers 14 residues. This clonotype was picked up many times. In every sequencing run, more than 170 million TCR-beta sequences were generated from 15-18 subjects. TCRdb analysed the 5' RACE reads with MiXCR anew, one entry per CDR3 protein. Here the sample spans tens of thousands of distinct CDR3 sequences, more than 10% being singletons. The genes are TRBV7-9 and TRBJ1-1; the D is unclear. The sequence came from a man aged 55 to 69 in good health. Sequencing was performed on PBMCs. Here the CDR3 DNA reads TGTGCCAGCAGCTTAGCAGGGCCGAACACTGAAGCTTTCTTT. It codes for CASSLAGPNTEAFF.